One sample yielded the 6 T cell receptor beta chains listed below, sequenced in a study of shared clonotypes between healthy human individuals. The repertoire was sequenced with immunoSEQ multiplex PCR; TCRdb's copy has only in-frame clones and lacks some. The sample contains more than 2,000,000 clones, approximately 92% of which appear only once. The sequenced material came from naive CD4+ T cells sorted from blood. Subset reported: CD45RA+ positively selected. The receptors shown here come from a man younger than 35 in good health.

This sequence joins TRBV7-8 and TRBJ2-2, with a tentative D call TRBD1 (5 bases). The germline V and J ends were trimmed by 2 bases and 7 bases, with 14 bases remaining between them. CDR1 is SGHVS and CDR2 is FQNEAQ in the germline V gene. This CDR3 has 15 residues. The DNA for the CDR3 is TGTGCCAGCAGCTTATTTCAGGGTCTCGGCGGGGAGCTGTTTTTT. It specifies CASSLFQGLGGELFF.

This clone came up a few times. The chain couples TRBV30 to TRBJ1-5; TRBD1 matches 7 bases. The CDR3 sequence is 15 residues long. Germline loops: CDR1 GTSNPN, CDR2 SVGIG (reference sequence). V shed 4 bases, J shed 7 bases, and the junction held 13 bases outside the gene matches. The CDR3 here is CAWKEGASGNQPQHF. CDR3 bases: TGTGCCTGGAAAGAGGGGGCGTCGGGAAACCAGCCCCAGCATTTT. Full variable domain (remainder filled in from reference TRBV30 and TRBJ1-5): SQTIHQWPATLVQPVGSPLSLECTVEGTSNPNLYWYRQAAGRGLQLLFYSVGIGQISSEVPQNLSASRPQDRQFILSSKKLLLSDSGFYLCAWKEGASGNQPQHFGDGTRLSIL.

The chain couples TRBV13 to TRBJ2-7; D ambiguous. This CDR3 contains 13 residues. V was clipped by 4 bases and J by 1 base, with 8 bases between them. Per the germline V gene, CDR1 is PRHDT and CDR2 is FYEKMQ (reference sequence). The CDR3 here is CASSSTGSYEQYF. The CDR3 DNA reads as TGTGCCAGCAGCTCCACGGGTTCCTACGAGCAGTACTTC.

The chain joins TRBV6-1 to TRBJ1-4; D not resolved. This CDR3 contains 14 residues. V was pared by 2 bases and J by 5 bases, with 9 bases between. Germline V gene sequence: CDR1 MNHNS, CDR2 SASEGT. The DNA for the CDR3 is TGTGCCAGCAGTGAAATGGGTGCCAATGAAAAACTGTTTTTT. Translated: CASSEMGANEKLFF.

The gene calls are TRBV19 and TRBJ1-1; TRBD1 matches at 8 bases. The J segment lost 6 bases and the V segment lost 5 bases, leaving 8 bases of the junction unmatched. Germline CDR1 reads LNHDA; CDR2 reads SQIVND (reference sequence). This CDR3 spans 14 amino acids. The CDR3 coding sequence is TGTGCCAGTAGTCCTAGACAGGGGAAGGCTGAAGCTTTCTTT. This translates into CASSPRQGKAEAFF. The full variable domain, its missing parts supplied by reference TRBV19 and TRBJ1-1, is DGGITQSPKYLFRKEGQNVTLSCEQNLNHDAMYWYRQDPGQGLRLIYYSQIVNDFQKGDIAEGYSVSREKKESFPLTVTSAQKNPTAFYLCASSPRQGKAEAFFGQGTRLTVV.

The V call is TRBV6-5, the J call TRBJ2-7; a possible D gene is TRBD1 (5 bases). The CDR3 loop spans 16 amino acids. Germline CDR1 is MNHEY and CDR2 is SVGAGI. Trimming removed 0 bases from V and 1 base from J, with 13 bases in between. The CDR3 DNA sequence: TGTGCCAGCAGTTACTCGAAGGGCAGGGTATCCTACGAGCAGTACTTC. It encodes CASSYSKGRVSYEQYF.